This is a list of T cell receptor beta chains from one sample in a study of Graves' ophthalmopathy and Graves' hyperthyroidism. TCRdb reanalysed the multiplex PCR reads using MiXCR and keeps one entry per CDR3 protein. The data contain 300,000 to 400,000 distinct CDR3 sequences, 15% to 20% of them seen just once; the ten biggest clones take up about 12%. Sequenced input: peripheral blood. The receptors stem from an adult man with Graves' ophthalmopathy. Each CDR3 is given with its conserved first and last residue. A clone size is listed for some rows: how often the clone was seen (once, few, many), or a class if it is expanded.

J: TRBJ1-1; V: TRBV7-8; size: many; CDR3: CASSMGQLNTEAFF
J: TRBJ2-7; V: TRBV6-5; size: many; CDR3: CASSIGPELEQYF
J: TRBJ1-1; V: TRBV28; size: -; CDR3: CASTPRRGQFGTEAFF
J: TRBJ2-7; V: TRBV12-3/TRBV12-4; size: many; CDR3: CASRREPETGEQYF
J: TRBJ2-7; V: TRBV4-1; size: many; CDR3: CASSQVGGSEQYF
J: TRBJ1-6; V: TRBV12-3/TRBV12-4; size: -; CDR3: CASRLLGQNSPLHF
J: TRBJ1-2; V: TRBV27; size: many; CDR3: CASSFLGQGAFGYTF
J: TRBJ2-5; V: TRBV2; size: many; CDR3: CASTRMGRGETQYF
J: TRBJ1-1; V: TRBV30; size: -; CDR3: CAWSNTEAFF
J: TRBJ2-7; V: TRBV20-1; size: many; CDR3: CSASGAAGGTYEQYF
J: TRBJ1-1; V: TRBV6-1; size: few; CDR3: CASKAIRRTEAYF
J: TRBJ2-2; V: TRBV9; size: -; CDR3: CVSSVTGGDTGEPFF
J: TRBJ2-7; V: TRBV6-2/TRBV6-3; size: -; CDR3: CASKSSGSYEQYF
J: TRBJ2-5; V: TRBV7-9; size: many; CDR3: CASSQVAGGQETQYF
J: TRBJ1-5; V: TRBV12-3/TRBV12-4; size: -; CDR3: CASSLGLGVNQPQLF
J: TRBJ2-5; V: TRBV6-5; size: -; CDR3: CASTFSGQETQYF
J: TRBJ2-2; V: TRBV7-2; size: many; CDR3: CASSPGQGRGTGELFF
J: TRBJ1-5; V: TRBV11-2; size: many; CDR3: CASSSLGAPQHF
J: TRBJ2-5; V: TRBV9; size: many; CDR3: CASSVNGNWGETQYF
J: TRBJ2-7; V: TRBV27; size: many; CDR3: CASSPLVAGGYEQYF
J: TRBJ1-2; V: TRBV12-3/TRBV12-4; size: -; CDR3: CASTDNHSDYGYNF
J: TRBJ2-5; V: TRBV7-2; size: once; CDR3: CASSSGPGETQYF
J: TRBJ1-6; V: TRBV18; size: -; CDR3: CASSTNLGALSPLHF
J: TRBJ1-2; V: TRBV30; size: -; CDR3: CAWSYMDSPNYGYTF
J: TRBJ2-7; V: TRBV10-2; size: many; CDR3: CGSGVSYEQYF
J: TRBJ2-2; V: TRBV20-1; size: many; CDR3: CSAGKGGNTGELFF
J: TRBJ2-7; V: TRBV20-1; size: many; CDR3: CSAPGQGPYEQYF
J: TRBJ1-2; V: TRBV29-1; size: -; CDR3: CSVERERYYGYTF
J: TRBJ1-5; V: TRBV19; size: many; CDR3: CASIGTGGQPQHF
J: TRBJ2-7; V: TRBV7-2; size: many; CDR3: CASSLERGGSYEQYF
J: TRBJ1-2; V: TRBV7-2; size: many; CDR3: CASSLDFRAYGYTF
J: TRBJ2-7; V: TRBV29-1; size: many; CDR3: CSVTGVTYEQYF
J: TRBJ2-5; V: TRBV6-1; size: many; CDR3: CASRGSQETQYF
J: -; V: TRBV2; size: -; CDR3: CASSESDGNNEQFF
J: TRBJ1-1; V: TRBV18; size: many; CDR3: CASSPYTPGGTEAFF
J: TRBJ1-3; V: TRBV6-2/TRBV6-3; size: many; CDR3: CASSYYRDANSGNTIYF
J: TRBJ2-2; V: TRBV7-2; size: many; CDR3: CASSSTGTGGTGELFF
J: TRBJ1-5; V: TRBV6-9; size: many; CDR3: CASSTTGTPNQPQHF
J: TRBJ2-3; V: TRBV9; size: many; CDR3: CASSVEERGSSDTQYF
J: TRBJ1-2; V: TRBV12-3/TRBV12-4; size: -; CDR3: CASTLRTGFGYNF
J: TRBJ2-7; V: TRBV7-2; size: many; CDR3: CASSLQAGGDEQYF
J: TRBJ2-7; V: TRBV27; size: many; CDR3: CATMDWEKGLDEQYF
J: TRBJ1-1; V: TRBV20-1; size: many; CDR3: CSAIPSDRGGGSTEAFF
J: TRBJ2-5; V: TRBV9; size: -; CDR3: CASSPTDWAQTQYF
J: TRBJ1-1; V: TRBV15; size: -; CDR3: CATSRDSLQTGGALNTEAFF
J: TRBJ2-7; V: TRBV12-3/TRBV12-4; size: many; CDR3: CASSPRQSSLSYEQYF
J: TRBJ2-2; V: TRBV4-1; size: many; CDR3: CASSQGSGATGGETGELFF
J: TRBJ1-6; V: TRBV12-3/TRBV12-4; size: -; CDR3: CASSLKQLNSPLHF
J: TRBJ2-4; V: TRBV4-1; size: -; CDR3: CASSPSMRTSGSFKNIQYF
J: TRBJ1-1; V: TRBV11-1; size: many; CDR3: CASSFFSVSTEAFF